These 9 T cell receptor beta chains were sequenced from one sample in a study of siplizumab effects on memory and regulatory T cells. Only in-frame clones appear in the TCRdb table, and some are missing; sequencing was by immunoSEQ multiplex PCR. The table has around 87,000 clones, just under 90% seen once. Sequenced material: CD4+ T cells sorted from blood. These receptors came from a human donor in good health.

A single count supports this clone. The chain has TRBV28 and TRBJ1-5; D might be TRBD1 (5 bases). The germline gives CDR1 MDHEN, CDR2 SYDVKM. Trimming took 2 bases from V and 2 from J, leaving 7 bases between them. The CDR3 length is 14 residues. CDR3 amino acids: CASSLGTGNQPQHF. CDR3 nucleotide sequence: TGTGCCAGCAGTTTAGGGACGGGCAATCAGCCCCAGCATTTT.

This chain joins TRBV6-1 and TRBJ2-1; D not certain. CDR1 and CDR2 from the germline V gene are MNHNS and SASEGT. The CDR3 is made up of 11 amino acids. V lost 4 bases and J 8 bases, leaving 6 bases between the germline ends. CDR3 in amino acids: CASSVIHEQFF. The CDR3 nucleotides read TGTGCCAGCAGTGTAATCCATGAGCAGTTCTTC.

The rearrangement uses TRBV29-1 and TRBJ2-1, with D uncertain. V dropped 2 bases and J dropped 6 bases, with 14 bases sitting between them. Germline CDR1 and CDR2: SQVTM and ANQGSEA. The CDR3 runs to 14 residues. CDR3 protein: CSVEPPTRPNEQFF. The CDR3 DNA follows: TGCAGCGTTGAACCTCCTACGAGGCCCAATGAGCAGTTCTTC.

V is TRBV6-5 and J is TRBJ2-1, with 11 bases lining up with TRBD1. Per the germline V gene, CDR1 is MNHEY and CDR2 is SVGAGI. V trimming: 8 bases; J trimming: 9 bases; junction bases outside the gene matches: 6. The CDR3 consists of 13 residues. CDR3 sequence: CASRGQGVGEQFF. The CDR3 DNA is TGTGCCAGCCGGGGACAGGGGGTCGGTGAGCAGTTCTTC.

This clone has just a few counts. The chain uses TRBV27 and TRBJ2-5, with 9 bases fitting TRBD1. CDR3 length equals 13 residues. Trimming at V came to 5 bases and at J to 4 bases, leaving 2 bases not matched to a gene. Germline CDR1 MNHEY, CDR2 SMNVEV (reference sequence). The chain's CDR3 is CASSTGGIETQYF. The CDR3, as DNA: TGTGCCAGCAGTACAGGGGGCATAGAGACCCAGTACTTC.

In DNA form, the CDR3 reads TGTGCCAGCAGGGAGGGAAACACCGGGGAGCTGTTTTTT. Translation: CASREGNTGELFF. The V call is TRBV6-1, the J call TRBJ2-2; tentative D call: TRBD2 (6 bases). The V gene's germline CDR1 is MNHNS and CDR2 SASEGT. V lost 6 bases, J lost 2 bases, and 7 bases lay in between. The CDR3 consists of 13 residues.

The rearrangement links TRBV6-5 to TRBJ2-6, with D tentatively TRBD2 (6 bases). Germline V gene lookup returns CDR1 MNHEY and CDR2 SVGAGI. V shed 3 bases and J shed 3 bases, with 12 bases lying between them. The CDR3 runs to 16 residues. The CDR3 here is CASSYPTGGGANVLTF. Here the CDR3 DNA reads TGTGCCAGCAGTTATCCGACCGGGGGTGGGGCCAACGTCCTGACTTTC.

V gene TRBV7-3 combines with J gene TRBJ2-3; TRBD1 is a possible D gene (5 bases). CDR3 length equals 14 residues. In germline, CDR1 is SGHTA, CDR2 FQGTGA. V was cut by 5 bases and J by 0 bases, with 9 bases left in between. The DNA of the CDR3 is TGTGCCAGCAGCCCTGGGGCTAGCACAGATACGCAGTATTTT. Translating gives CASSPGASTDTQYF.

The chain recombines TRBV19 with TRBJ1-6; D may be TRBD1 (6 bases). V lost 4 bases and J 0 bases, leaving 7 bases between the germline ends. Germline V gives CDR1 LNHDA, CDR2 SQIVND (reference sequence). The CDR3 is made up of 15 amino acids. Written as DNA, the CDR3 is TGTGCCAGTAGTACGGGACACTCCTATAATTCACCCCTCCACTTT. It specifies CASSTGHSYNSPLHF.